This TCR beta chain was identified during a study of vaccination effects on CD4 cells after COVID-19. The overall study: Two doses of either BNT162b2 or mRNA-1273 were given to each participant.

Repertoires were generated with immunoSEQ multiplex PCR, while TCRdb's copy carries only in-frame clones and drops some. The data show 68,000 or so clones, 80% seen once. Expansion of antigen-specific CD4+ T cells with viral peptide pools was carried out by the ViraFEST assay before sequencing. Following culture for about ten days, CD4+ T cells were isolated. The study found no prior SARS-CoV-2 infection in the vaccine recipients, who tested negative for nucleocapsid antibodies. Cultivation was performed at a few million PBMC per well with around 9.3 IU/ml IL-2 and about 9.2 ug/ml peptides added. Each culture had half its medium swapped for IL-2 medium on days 3 and 7. Germline V gene lookup returns CDR1 SGHDT and CDR2 YYEEEE. Trimming removed 0 bases from V and 0 bases from J; junction bases left unmatched: 3. CDR3 length: 16 residues. To note about this clone: Its antigen is currently unknown.

Specimen: CD4+ T cells from PBMCs cultured with SARS-CoV-2 spike peptides, collected before COVID-19 vaccination. The receptor was isolated from a human donor who received a COVID-19 vaccine. The rearrangement links TRBV5-6 to TRBJ2-7; 10 nucleotides align to TRBD1. The CDR3 is CASSLGGTGASYEQYV. For the CDR3, the DNA is TGTGCCAGCAGCTTGGGGGGGACAGGGGCCTCCTACGAGCAGTACGTC.